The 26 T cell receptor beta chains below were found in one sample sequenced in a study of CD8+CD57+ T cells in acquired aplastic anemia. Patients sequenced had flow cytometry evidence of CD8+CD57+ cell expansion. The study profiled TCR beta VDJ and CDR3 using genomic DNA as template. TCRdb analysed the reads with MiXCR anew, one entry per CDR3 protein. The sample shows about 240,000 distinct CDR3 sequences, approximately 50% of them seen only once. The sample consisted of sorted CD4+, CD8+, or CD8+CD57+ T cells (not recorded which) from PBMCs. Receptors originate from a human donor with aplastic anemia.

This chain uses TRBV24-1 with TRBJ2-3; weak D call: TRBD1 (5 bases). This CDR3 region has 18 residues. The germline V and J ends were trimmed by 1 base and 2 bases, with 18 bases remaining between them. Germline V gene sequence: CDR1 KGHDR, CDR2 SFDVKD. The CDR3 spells CATSDLVGVPANTDTQYF. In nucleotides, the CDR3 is TGTGCCACCAGTGATTTAGTAGGGGTGCCAGCTAACACAGATACGCAGTATTTT.

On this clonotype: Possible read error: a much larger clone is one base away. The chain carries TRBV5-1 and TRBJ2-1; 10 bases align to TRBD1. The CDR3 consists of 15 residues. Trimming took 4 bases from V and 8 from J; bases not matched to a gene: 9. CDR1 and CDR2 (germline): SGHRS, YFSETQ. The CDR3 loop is CASSKGTGAEDEQFF. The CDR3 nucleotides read TGCGCCAGCAGCAAGGGGACAGGGGCCGAAGATGAGCAGTTCTTC.

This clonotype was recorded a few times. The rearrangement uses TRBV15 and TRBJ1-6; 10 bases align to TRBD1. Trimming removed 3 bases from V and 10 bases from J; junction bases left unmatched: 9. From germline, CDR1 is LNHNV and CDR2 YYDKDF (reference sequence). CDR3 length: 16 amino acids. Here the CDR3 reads CATSSPRQGAWSPLHF. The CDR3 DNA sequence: TGTGCCACCAGCAGTCCGAGACAGGGGGCATGGTCACCCCTCCACTTT.

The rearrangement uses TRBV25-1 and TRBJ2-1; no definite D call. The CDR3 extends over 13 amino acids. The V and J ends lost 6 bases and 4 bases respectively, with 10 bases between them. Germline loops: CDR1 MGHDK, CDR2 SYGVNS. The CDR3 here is CASRTDEYNEQFF. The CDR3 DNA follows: TGTGCCAGCAGGACTGATGAATACAATGAGCAGTTCTTC.

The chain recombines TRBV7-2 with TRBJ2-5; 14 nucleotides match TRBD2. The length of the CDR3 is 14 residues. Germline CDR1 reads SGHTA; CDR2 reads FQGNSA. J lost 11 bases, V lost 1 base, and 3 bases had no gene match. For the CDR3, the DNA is TGTGCCAGCAGCTTAGTTGGACTAGCGGGGGGTCAGTACTTC. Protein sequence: CASSLVGLAGGQYF. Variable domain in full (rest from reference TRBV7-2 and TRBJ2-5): GAGVSQSPSNKVTEKGKDVELRCDPISGHTALYWYRQSLGQGLEFLIYFQGNSAPDKSGLPSDRFSAERTGGSVSTLTIQRTQQEDSAVYLCASSLVGLAGGQYFGPGTRLLVL.

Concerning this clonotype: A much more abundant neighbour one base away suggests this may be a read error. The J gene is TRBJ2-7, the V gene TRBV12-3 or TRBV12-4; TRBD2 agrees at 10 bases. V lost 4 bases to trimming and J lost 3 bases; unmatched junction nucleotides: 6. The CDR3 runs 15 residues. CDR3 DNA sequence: TGTGCCAGCAGTTGGGGTCTAGCGGGGGACTACGAGCAGTACTTC. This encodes CASSWGLAGDYEQYF.

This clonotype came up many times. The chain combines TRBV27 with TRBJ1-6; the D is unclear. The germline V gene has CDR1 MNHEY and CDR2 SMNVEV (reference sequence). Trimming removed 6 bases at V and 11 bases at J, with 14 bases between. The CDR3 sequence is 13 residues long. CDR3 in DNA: TGTGCCAGCAGCGCCGGTAGGGTAGCACCCCTCCACTTT. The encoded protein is CASSAGRVAPLHF.

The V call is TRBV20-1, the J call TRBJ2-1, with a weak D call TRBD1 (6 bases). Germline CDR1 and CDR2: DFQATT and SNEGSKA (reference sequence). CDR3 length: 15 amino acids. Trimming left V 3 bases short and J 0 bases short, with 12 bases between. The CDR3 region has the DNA TGCAGTGCTAGTAGGCTCAGGGGCTCCTACAATGAGCAGTTCTTC. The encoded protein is CSASRLRGSYNEQFF.

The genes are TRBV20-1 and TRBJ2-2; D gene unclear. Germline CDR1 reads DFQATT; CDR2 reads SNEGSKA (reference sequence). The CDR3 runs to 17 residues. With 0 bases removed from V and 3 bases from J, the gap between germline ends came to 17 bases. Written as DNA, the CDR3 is TGCAGTGCTAGAGACATTCGGCAGGAGCTGTACACCGGGGAGCTGTTTTTT. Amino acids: CSARDIRQELYTGELFF.

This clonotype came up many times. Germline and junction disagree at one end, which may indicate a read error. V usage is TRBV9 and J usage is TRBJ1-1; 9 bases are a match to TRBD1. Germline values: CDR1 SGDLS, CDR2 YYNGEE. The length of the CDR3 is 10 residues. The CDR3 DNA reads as TGTGCCAGCGGAGGACAGGGGCTTCTTTTT. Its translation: CASGGQGLLF.

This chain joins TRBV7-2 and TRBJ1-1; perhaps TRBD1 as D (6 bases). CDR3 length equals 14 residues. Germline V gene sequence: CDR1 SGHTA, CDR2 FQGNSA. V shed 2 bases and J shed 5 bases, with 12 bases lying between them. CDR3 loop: CASSLLTGRTEAFF. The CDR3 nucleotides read TGTGCCAGCAGCTTACTTACAGGGCGGACTGAAGCTTTCTTT.

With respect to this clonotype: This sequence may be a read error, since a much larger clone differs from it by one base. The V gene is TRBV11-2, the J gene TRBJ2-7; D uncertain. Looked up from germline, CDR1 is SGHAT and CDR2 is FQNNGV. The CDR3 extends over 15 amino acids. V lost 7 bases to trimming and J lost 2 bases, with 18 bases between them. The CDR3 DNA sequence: TGTGCCAGCAACCTTCAATATTCTAGGACCTACGAGCAGTACTTC. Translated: CASNLQYSRTYEQYF.

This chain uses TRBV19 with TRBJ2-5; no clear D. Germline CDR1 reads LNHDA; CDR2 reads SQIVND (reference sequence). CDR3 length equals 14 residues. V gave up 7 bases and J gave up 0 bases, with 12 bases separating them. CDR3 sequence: CASTRRWDQETQYF. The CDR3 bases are TGTGCCAGTACCAGACGGTGGGACCAAGAGACCCAGTACTTC.

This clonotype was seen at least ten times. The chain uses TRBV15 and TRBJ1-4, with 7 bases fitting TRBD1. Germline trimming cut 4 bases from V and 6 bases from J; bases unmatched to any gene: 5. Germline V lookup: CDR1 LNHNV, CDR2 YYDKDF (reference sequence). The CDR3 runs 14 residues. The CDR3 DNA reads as TGTGCCACCAGCACGACAGGGCTTGATGAAAAACTGTTTTTT. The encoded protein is CATSTTGLDEKLFF. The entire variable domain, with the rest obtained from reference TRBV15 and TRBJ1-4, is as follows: DAMVIQNPRYQVTQFGKPVTLSCSQTLNHNVMYWYQQKSSQAPKLLFHYYDKDFNNEADTPDNFQSRRPNTSFCFLDIRSPGLGDTAMYLCATSTTGLDEKLFFGSGTQLSVL.

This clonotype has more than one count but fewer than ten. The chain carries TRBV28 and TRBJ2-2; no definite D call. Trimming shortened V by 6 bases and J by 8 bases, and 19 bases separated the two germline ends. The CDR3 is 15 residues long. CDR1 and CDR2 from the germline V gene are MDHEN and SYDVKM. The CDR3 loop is CASSANPPRSGELFF. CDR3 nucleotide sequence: TGTGCCAGCAGCGCGAATCCCCCGAGGTCTGGGGAGCTGTTTTTT.

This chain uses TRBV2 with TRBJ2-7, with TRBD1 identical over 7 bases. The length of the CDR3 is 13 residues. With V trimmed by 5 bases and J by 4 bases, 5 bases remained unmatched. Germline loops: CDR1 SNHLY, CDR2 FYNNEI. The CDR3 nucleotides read TGTGCCAGCAGTCACAGGGGAGAGTACGAGCAGTACTTC. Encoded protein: CASSHRGEYEQYF.

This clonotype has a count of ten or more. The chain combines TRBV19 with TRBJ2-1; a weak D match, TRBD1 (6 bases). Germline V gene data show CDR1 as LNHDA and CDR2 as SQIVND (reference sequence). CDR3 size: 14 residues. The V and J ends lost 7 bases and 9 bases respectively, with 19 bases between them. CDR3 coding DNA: TGTGCCAGTACCCCGGTGTCAGGGGACGTTGAGCAGTTCTTC. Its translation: CASTPVSGDVEQFF.

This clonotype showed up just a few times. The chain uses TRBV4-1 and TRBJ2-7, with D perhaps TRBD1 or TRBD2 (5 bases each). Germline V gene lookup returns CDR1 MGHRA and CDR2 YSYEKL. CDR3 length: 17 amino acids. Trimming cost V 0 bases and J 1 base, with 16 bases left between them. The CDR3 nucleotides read TGCGCCAGCAGCCAAGAGTCGGCCCTAGCAGGGTCCTACGAGCAGTACTTC. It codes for CASSQESALAGSYEQYF.

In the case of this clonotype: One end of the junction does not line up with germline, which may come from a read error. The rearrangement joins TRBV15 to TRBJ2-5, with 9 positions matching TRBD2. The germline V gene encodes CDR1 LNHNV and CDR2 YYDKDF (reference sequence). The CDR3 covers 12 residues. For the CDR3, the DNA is TGTGCCACCAGCAGTGATACCGGGACTAGCAACTTC. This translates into CATSSDTGTSNF.

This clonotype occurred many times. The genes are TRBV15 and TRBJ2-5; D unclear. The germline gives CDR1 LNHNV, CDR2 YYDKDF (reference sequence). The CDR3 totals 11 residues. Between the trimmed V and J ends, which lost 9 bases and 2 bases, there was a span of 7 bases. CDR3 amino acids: CATREQETQYF. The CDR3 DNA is TGTGCCACAAGAGAGCAAGAGACCCAGTACTTC.

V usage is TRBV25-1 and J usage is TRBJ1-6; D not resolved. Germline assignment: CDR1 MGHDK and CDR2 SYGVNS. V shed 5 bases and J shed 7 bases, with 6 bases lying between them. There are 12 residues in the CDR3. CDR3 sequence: CASSLQNSPLHF. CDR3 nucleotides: TGTGCCAGCAGTTTACAGAATTCACCCCTCCACTTT. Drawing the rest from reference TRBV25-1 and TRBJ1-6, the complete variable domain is EADIYQTPRYLVIGTGKKITLECSQTMGHDKMYWYQQDPGMELHLIHYSYGVNSTEKGDLSSESTVSRIRTEHFPLTLESARPSHTSQYLCASSLQNSPLHFGNGTRLTVT.

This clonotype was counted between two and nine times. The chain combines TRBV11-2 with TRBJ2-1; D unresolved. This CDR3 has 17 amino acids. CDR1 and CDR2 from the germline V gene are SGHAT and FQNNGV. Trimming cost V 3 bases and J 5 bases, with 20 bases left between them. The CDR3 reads CASSFSVLNVINNEQFF. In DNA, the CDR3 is TGTGCCAGCAGCTTTAGTGTTTTGAACGTAATAAACAATGAGCAGTTCTTC.

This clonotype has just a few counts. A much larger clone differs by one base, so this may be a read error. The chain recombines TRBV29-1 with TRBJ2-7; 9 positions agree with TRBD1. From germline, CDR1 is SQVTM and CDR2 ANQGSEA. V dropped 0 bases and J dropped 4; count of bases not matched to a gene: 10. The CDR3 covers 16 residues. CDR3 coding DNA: TGCAGCGTTGAAGATCCTATGGGACAGGGTCTTTACGAGCAGTACTTC. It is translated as CSVEDPMGQGLYEQYF.

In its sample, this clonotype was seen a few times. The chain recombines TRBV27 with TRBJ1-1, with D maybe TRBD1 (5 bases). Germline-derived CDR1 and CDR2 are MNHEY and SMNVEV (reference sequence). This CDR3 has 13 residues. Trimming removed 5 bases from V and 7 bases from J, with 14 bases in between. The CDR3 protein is CASSISGRSEAFF. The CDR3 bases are TGTGCCAGCAGTATCTCAGGGAGAAGTGAAGCTTTCTTT.

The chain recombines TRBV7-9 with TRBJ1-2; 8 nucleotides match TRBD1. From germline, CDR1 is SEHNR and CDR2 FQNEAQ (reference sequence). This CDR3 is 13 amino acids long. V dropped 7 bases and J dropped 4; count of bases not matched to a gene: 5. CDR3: CASTSGTGYGYTF. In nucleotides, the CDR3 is TGTGCCAGCACTTCCGGGACAGGCTATGGCTACACCTTC.

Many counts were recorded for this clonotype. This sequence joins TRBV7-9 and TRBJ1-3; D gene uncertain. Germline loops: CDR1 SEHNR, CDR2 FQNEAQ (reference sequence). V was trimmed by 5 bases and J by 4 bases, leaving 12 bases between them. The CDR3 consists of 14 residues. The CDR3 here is CASSPVVSGNTIYF. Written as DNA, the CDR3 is TGTGCCAGCAGCCCCGTAGTGTCCGGAAACACCATATATTTT.